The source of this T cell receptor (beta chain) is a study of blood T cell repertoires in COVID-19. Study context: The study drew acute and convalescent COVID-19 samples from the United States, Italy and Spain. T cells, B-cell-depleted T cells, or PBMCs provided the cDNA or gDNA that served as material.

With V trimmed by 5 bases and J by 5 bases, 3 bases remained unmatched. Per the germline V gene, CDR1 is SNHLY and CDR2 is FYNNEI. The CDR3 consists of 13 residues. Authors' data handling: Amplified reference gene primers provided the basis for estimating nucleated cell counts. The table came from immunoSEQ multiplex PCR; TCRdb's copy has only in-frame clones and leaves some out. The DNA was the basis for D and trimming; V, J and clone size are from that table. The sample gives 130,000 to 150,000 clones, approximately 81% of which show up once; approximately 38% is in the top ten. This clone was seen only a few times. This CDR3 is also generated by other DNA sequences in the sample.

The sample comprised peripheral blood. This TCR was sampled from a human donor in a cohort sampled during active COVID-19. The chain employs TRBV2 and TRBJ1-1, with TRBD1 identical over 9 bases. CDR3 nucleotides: TGTGCCAGCAGTTTGGACAGGGGAACTGAAGCTTTCTTT. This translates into CASSLDRGTEAFF.